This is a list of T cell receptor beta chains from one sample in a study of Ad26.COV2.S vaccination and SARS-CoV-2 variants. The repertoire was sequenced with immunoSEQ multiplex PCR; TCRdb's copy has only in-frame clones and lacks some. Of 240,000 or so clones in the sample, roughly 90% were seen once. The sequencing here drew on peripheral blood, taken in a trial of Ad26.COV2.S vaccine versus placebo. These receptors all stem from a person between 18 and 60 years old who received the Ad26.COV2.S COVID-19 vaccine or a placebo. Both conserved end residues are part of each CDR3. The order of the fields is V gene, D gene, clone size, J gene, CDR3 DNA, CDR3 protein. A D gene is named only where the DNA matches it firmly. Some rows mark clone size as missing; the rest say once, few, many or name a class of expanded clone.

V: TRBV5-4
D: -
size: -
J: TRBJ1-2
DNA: TGTGCCAGCAGTTCCTGGGCAGGCTACACCTTC
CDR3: CASSSWAGYTF

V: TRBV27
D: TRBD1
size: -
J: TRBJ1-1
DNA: TGTGCCAGCAGTCCCTACAGGGGCGCCCCTGAAGCTTTCTTT
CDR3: CASSPYRGAPEAFF

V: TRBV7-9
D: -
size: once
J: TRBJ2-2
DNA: TGTGCCAGCAGGGTCTTGAACACCGGGGAGCTGCTTTTT
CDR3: CASRVLNTGELLF

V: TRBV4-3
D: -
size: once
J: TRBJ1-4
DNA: TGCGCCAGCAGCCAAGAACGGTTTGCTAATGAAAAACTGTTTTTT
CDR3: CASSQERFANEKLFF

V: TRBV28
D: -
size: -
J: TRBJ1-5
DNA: TGTGCCAGCGCCCTGACAGGTAGCAATCAGCCCCAGCATTTT
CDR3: CASALTGSNQPQHF

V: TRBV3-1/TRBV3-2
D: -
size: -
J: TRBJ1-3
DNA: TGTGCCAGCAGCCAGGGAGAGATTGCCTCTGGAAACACCATATATTTT
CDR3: CASSQGEIASGNTIYF

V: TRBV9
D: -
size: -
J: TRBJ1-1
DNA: TGTGCCAGCAGCACCAGGGGAGACACTGAAGCTTTCTTT
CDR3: CASSTRGDTEAFF

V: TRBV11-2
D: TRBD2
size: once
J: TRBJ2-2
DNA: TGTGCCAGCAGCTTCGGGAGCGGGGGTCACACCGGGGAGCTGTTTTTT
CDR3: CASSFGSGGHTGELFF

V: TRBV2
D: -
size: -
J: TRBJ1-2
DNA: TGTGCCAGCAGTGGTTGGAGGGACGATGGCTACACCTTC
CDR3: CASSGWRDDGYTF

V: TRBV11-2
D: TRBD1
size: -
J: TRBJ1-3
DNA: TGTGCCAGCAGCTTGCTAGCGGGGACAGTCTCTGGAAACACCATATATTTT
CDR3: CASSLLAGTVSGNTIYF

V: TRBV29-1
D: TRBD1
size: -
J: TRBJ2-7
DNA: TGCAGCATAGGGGACAGGGCATCCGAGCAGTACTTC
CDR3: CSIGDRASEQYF

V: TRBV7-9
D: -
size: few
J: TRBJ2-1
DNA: TGTGCCAGCAAAGAATCCCAGGGAGTCGGGGGTGAGCAGTTCTTC
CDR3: CASKESQGVGGEQFF

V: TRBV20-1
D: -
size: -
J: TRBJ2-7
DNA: TGCAGTGCTAGAGAGGCGGACGAGCAGTACTTC
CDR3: CSAREADEQYF

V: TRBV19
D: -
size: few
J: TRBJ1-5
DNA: TGTGCCAGTAGTATTAAGATGAGACAGGTGAATCAGCCCCAGCATTTT
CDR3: CASSIKMRQVNQPQHF

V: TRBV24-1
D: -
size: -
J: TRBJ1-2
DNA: TGTGCCACCAGTGCGCGGGGGGGCCCCAACTATGGCTACACCTTC
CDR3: CATSARGGPNYGYTF

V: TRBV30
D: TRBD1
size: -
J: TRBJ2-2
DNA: TGTGCCTCCCACAGGGGCGGCAACACCGGGGAGCTGTTTTTT
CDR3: CASHRGGNTGELFF

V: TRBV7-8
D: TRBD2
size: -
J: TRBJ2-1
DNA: TGTGCCAGCAGCTTAGCGGGACTAGCGGGGGGGACCCCCTACAATGAGCAGTTCTTC
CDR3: CASSLAGLAGGTPYNEQFF

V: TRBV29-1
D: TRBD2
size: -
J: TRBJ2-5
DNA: TGCAGCGCGACTAGCGGGGGGGCCGGAGAGACCCAGTACTTC
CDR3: CSATSGGAGETQYF

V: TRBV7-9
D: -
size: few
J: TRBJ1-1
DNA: TGTGCCAGCAGCCCGGGTCGGGCTGGAGCTTTCTTT
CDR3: CASSPGRAGAFF

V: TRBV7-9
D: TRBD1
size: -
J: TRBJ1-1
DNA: TGTGCCAGCAGCCCTGGTTCATTAGGGACAGGGGGTTTGGGAACTGAAGCTTTCTTT
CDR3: CASSPGSLGTGGLGTEAFF

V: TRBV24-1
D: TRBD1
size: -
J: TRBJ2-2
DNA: TGTGCCACCAGTGACCCCCGACAGGGGGGGGTCGGGGAGCTGTTTTTT
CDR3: CATSDPRQGGVGELFF

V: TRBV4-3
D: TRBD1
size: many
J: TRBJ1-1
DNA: TGCGCCAGCAGCCAAGCGGCTTCAGGGGGCACTGAAGCTTTCTTT
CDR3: CASSQAASGGTEAFF

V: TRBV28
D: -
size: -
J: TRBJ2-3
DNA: TGTGCCAGCAGTCTGGACACCAGCACAGATACGCAGTATTTT
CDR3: CASSLDTSTDTQYF

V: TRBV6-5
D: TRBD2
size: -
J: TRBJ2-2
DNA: TGTGCCAGCAGTTCCTCTAGCGGAATTTCCGGGGAGCTGTTTTTT
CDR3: CASSSSSGISGELFF

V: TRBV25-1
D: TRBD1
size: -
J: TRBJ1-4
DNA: TGTGCCAGCAGAGGGGACAGGGGGCGCGTTGAAAAACTGTTTTTT
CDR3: CASRGDRGRVEKLFF

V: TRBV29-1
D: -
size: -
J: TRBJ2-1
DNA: TGCAGCGTTGAAAGGGGCGGACAGGAGCAGTTCTTC
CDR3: CSVERGGQEQFF

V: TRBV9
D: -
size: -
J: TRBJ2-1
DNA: TGTGCCAGCAGCGTGGGCGGGGAGCGCTACAATGAGCAGTTCTTC
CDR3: CASSVGGERYNEQFF

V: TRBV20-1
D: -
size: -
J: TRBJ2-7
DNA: TGCAGTGCTAGTGGCAGGCCGGACGAGCAGTACTTC
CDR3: CSASGRPDEQYF

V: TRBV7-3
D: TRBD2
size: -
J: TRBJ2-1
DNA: TGTGCCAGCAGCTCAGGACTAGCTGATGAGCAGTTCTTC
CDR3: CASSSGLADEQFF

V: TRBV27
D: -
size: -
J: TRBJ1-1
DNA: TGTGCCAGCAGTAAGTTGGGGATTCGGATGAACACTGAAGCTTTCTTT
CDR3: CASSKLGIRMNTEAFF

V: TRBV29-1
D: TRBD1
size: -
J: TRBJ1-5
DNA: TGCAGCGTTGTGGGGCAGGGGGATCAGCCCCAGCATTTT
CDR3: CSVVGQGDQPQHF

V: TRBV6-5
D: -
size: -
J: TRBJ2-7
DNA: TGTGCCAGCACTAAAAGGGGGCAGGGGGGCTACGAGCAGTACTTC
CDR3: CASTKRGQGGYEQYF

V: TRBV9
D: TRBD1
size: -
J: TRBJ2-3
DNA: TGTGCCAGCGGACGGACAGGGGCGGGAGATACGCAGTATTTT
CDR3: CASGRTGAGDTQYF

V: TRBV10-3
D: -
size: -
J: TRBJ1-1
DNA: TGTGCCATCAAGGGGGGACTCACTGAACGAACTGAAGCTTTCTTT
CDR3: CAIKGGLTERTEAFF

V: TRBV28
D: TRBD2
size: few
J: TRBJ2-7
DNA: TGTGCCAGCAGTCCCGGACTAGCGGGGGGATACGAGCAGTACTTC
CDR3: CASSPGLAGGYEQYF

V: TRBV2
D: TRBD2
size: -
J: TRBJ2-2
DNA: TGTGCCAGCAGGAAAGAGGGACTAGCTAACACCGGGGAGCTGTTTTTT
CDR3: CASRKEGLANTGELFF

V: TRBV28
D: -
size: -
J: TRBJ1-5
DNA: TGTGCCAGCAGTCCGCCCTTGCAGCCCCAGCATTTT
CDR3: CASSPPLQPQHF

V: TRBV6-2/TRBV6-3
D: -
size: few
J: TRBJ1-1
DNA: TGTGCCAGCAGTACCCCGACAGGAGTGAACACTGAAGCTTTCTTT
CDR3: CASSTPTGVNTEAFF

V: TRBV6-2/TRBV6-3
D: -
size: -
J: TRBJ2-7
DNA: TGTGCCAGCAGTATGGCCTGGGACGTACCGTACGAGCAGTACTTC
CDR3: CASSMAWDVPYEQYF

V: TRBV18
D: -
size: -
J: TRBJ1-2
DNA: TGTGCCAGCTCACCTGCCAGGGGAAAGGGCTACACCTTC
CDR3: CASSPARGKGYTF

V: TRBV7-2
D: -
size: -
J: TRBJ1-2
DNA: TGTGCCAGCCCCCAGGGAGAAGTTTATGGCTACACCTTC
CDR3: CASPQGEVYGYTF

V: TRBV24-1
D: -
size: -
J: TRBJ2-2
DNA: TGTGCCACCAGTGGAGGAGGACAGACGAACACCGGGGAGCTGTTTTTT
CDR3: CATSGGGQTNTGELFF

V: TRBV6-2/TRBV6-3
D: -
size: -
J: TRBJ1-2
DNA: TGTGCCAGCAGTTACTCTGGAGCGAACTATGGCTACACCTTC
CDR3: CASSYSGANYGYTF

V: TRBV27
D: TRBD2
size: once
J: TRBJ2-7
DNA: TGTGCCAGTGGGACTAGCGGAAACTACGAGCAGTACTTC
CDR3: CASGTSGNYEQYF

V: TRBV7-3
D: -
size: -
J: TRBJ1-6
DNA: TGTGCCAGCAGCTCAGGACAGTTTAATTCACCCCTCCACTTT
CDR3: CASSSGQFNSPLHF

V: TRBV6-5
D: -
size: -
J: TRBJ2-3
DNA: TGTGCCAGCAGTTACTCGGGCGGTACAGATACGCAGTATTTT
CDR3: CASSYSGGTDTQYF

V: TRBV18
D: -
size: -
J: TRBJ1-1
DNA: TGTGCCAGCTCCCCGCCGGGGGGCAGATATAACACTGAAGCTTTCTTT
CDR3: CASSPPGGRYNTEAFF